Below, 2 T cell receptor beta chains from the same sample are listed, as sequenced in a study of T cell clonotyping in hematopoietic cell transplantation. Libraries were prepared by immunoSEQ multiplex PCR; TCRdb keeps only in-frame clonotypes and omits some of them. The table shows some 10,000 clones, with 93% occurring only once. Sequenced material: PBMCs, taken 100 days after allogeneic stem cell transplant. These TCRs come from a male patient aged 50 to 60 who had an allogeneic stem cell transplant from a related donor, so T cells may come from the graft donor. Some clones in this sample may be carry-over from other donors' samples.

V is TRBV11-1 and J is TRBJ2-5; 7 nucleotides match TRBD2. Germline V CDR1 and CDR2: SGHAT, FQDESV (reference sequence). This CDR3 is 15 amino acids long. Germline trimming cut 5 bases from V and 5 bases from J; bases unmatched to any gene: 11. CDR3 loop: CASSRASAGRETQYF. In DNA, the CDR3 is TGTGCCAGCAGCCGGGCCTCAGCGGGAAGGGAGACCCAGTACTTC.

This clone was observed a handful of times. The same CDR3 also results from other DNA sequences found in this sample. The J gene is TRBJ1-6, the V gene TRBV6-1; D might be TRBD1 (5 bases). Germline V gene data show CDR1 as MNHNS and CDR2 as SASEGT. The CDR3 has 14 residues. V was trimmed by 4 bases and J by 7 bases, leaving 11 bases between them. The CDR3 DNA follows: TGTGCCAGCAGTGCTCAGGGTGAAAATTCACCCCTCCACTTT. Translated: CASSAQGENSPLHF.